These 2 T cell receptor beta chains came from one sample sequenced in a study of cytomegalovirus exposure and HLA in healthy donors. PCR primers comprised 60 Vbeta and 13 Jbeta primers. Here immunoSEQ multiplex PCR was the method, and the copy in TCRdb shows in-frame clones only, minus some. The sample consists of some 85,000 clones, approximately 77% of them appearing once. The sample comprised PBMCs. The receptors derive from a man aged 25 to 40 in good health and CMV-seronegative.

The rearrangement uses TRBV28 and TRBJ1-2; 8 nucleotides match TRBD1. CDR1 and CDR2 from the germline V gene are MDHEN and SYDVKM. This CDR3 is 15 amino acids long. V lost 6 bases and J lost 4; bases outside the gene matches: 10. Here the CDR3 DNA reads TGTGCCAGCAGGGGCCGACAGGGGCCCGGCTATGGCTACACCTTC. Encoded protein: CASRGRQGPGYGYTF.

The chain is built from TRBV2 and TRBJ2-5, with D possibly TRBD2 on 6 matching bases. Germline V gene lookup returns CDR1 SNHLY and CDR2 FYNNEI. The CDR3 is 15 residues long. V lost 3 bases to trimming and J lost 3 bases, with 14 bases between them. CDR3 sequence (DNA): TGTGCCAGCAGTGATGGGGTCGGGAGTGAAGAGACCCAGTACTTC. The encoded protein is CASSDGVGSEETQYF.